The 14 T cell receptor beta chains below come from one sample, sequenced in a study of naive and memory T cell subsets. Two oligonucleotides, mixed equimolar, formed the beta constant-region primer covering TRBC1 and TRBC2. MiXCR, applied by TCRdb to the UMI-ligation and nested PCR reads, yields one record per CDR3 protein. The data show roughly 140,000 distinct CDR3 sequences, 15% to 20% seen once. The specimen sequenced was naive CD4+ T cells from blood. These receptors were collected from a human donor in good health.

The gene calls are TRBV20-1 and TRBJ1-2, with 8 bases aligning to TRBD1. Germline V gives CDR1 DFQATT, CDR2 SNEGSKA (reference sequence). V lost 2 bases to trimming and J lost 0 bases; unmatched junction nucleotides: 11. The CDR3 has 17 residues. CDR3 DNA: TGCAGTGCTAGACCACCCGACAGGGGCATAGCTAACTATGGCTACACCTTC. This gives the protein CSARPPDRGIANYGYTF.

The chain carries TRBV7-3 and TRBJ2-3; D perhaps matches TRBD1 (5 bases). V was shortened by 2 bases and J by 6 bases, with 15 bases between the two germline ends. The germline V gene has CDR1 SGHTA and CDR2 FQGTGA. This CDR3 spans 15 amino acids. CDR3 sequence reads: CASSLGAALPDTQYF. CDR3 nucleotides: TGTGCCAGCAGCTTAGGGGCGGCGCTTCCGGATACGCAGTATTTT.

The chain is built from TRBV29-1 and TRBJ2-2, with TRBD1 as a possible D gene (6 bases). CDR3 length: 11 residues. With 7 bases removed from V and 4 bases from J, the gap between germline ends came to 7 bases. The germline V gene encodes CDR1 SQVTM and CDR2 ANQGSEA. The CDR3 DNA is TGCAGCGGAGGGGGCACCGGGGAGCTGTTTTTT. Translation gives CSGGGTGELFF.

The J gene is TRBJ2-7, the V gene TRBV20-1, with D uncertain. Germline CDR1 is DFQATT and CDR2 is SNEGSKA (reference sequence). CDR3 length: 11 residues. The CDR3 sequence: CRGGRSYEQYF. The CDR3 DNA is TGCAGAGGTGGGCGTTCCTACGAGCAGTACTTC.

The rearrangement joins TRBV23-1 to TRBJ1-2; D may be TRBD1 (5 bases). Being an ORF, TRBV23-1 has a function that is uncertain. This CDR3 is 13 amino acids long. The V end lost 4 bases, the J end lost 4 bases, and 10 bases lay between the germline ends. The CDR3 reads CASSLGRIYGYTF. CDR3 bases: TGCGCCAGCAGTCTGGGACGGATCTATGGCTACACCTTC.

The chain combines TRBV28 with TRBJ2-2; 8 nucleotides agree with TRBD2. This CDR3 region has 14 residues. Germline assignment: CDR1 MDHEN and CDR2 SYDVKM. V dropped 6 bases and J dropped 4; count of bases not matched to a gene: 4. The CDR3 protein is CASSGRALTGELFF. CDR3 nucleotide sequence: TGTGCCAGCAGCGGGAGGGCCCTCACCGGGGAGCTGTTTTTT.

The gene calls are TRBV10-2 and TRBJ2-1; TRBD1 aligns across 7 bases. CDR1 and CDR2 (germline): WSHSY, SAAADI. CDR3 length equals 15 residues. V shed 3 bases, J shed 3 bases, and the junction held 5 bases outside the gene matches. CDR3 in amino acids: CASSDPGGSYNEQFF. The CDR3 DNA reads TGCGCCAGCAGTGATCCAGGGGGAAGCTACAATGAGCAGTTCTTC.

This clonotype was recorded many times. The V gene is TRBV11-2, the J gene TRBJ2-6; D is undetermined. V shed 2 bases and J shed 0 bases, with 5 bases lying between them. The germline gives CDR1 SGHAT, CDR2 FQNNGV. The CDR3 consists of 15 residues. The CDR3 protein is CASSLTYSGANVLTF. In DNA, the CDR3 is TGTGCCAGCAGCTTAACGTACTCTGGGGCCAACGTCCTGACTTTC.

This clonotype was detected many times. The chain's CDR3 is CASSPGPHAPLSTDTQYF. The DNA for the CDR3 is TGTGCCAGCTCACCTGGACCCCACGCCCCCCTTAGCACAGATACGCAGTATTTT. V and J are TRBV18 and TRBJ2-3; no firm D call. Germline-derived CDR1 and CDR2 are KGHSH and LQKENI. The germline V and J ends were trimmed by 3 bases and 0 bases, with 19 bases remaining between them. The CDR3 loop spans 18 amino acids.

This clonotype was counted ten times or more. The chain is built from TRBV11-2 and TRBJ2-3; D gene uncertain. Trimming stripped 1 base from V and 6 bases from J, with 8 bases between. Per the germline V gene, CDR1 is SGHAT and CDR2 is FQNNGV. The CDR3 is 13 residues long. CDR3 sequence: CASSLGWRDTQYF. In DNA, the CDR3 is TGTGCCAGCAGCTTAGGCTGGCGGGATACGCAGTATTTT.

The chain employs TRBV28 and TRBJ2-4; 7 bases agree with TRBD1. V dropped 7 bases and J dropped 3; count of bases not matched to a gene: 9. Germline CDR1 and CDR2: MDHEN and SYDVKM. The length of the CDR3 is 15 residues. DNA of the CDR3: TGTGCCAGCAATCCCCACAGGGGCGTCAAAAACATTCAGTACTTC. It codes for CASNPHRGVKNIQYF. The full variable domain, in which reference TRBV28 and TRBJ2-4 provide the parts outside the CDR3, is DVKVTQSSRYLVKRTGEKVFLECVQDMDHENMFWYRQDPGLGLRLIYFSYDVKMKEKGDIPEGYSVSREKKERFSLILESASTNQTSMYLCASNPHRGVKNIQYFGAGTRLSVL.

This clonotype was recorded a few times. This sequence joins TRBV4-2 and TRBJ2-1, with 11 bases fitting TRBD2. CDR1 LGHNA and CDR2 YNFKEQ come from the germline V gene. This CDR3 region has 16 residues. V shed 2 bases, J shed 8 bases, and the junction held 8 bases outside the gene matches. The DNA for the CDR3 is TGTGCCAGCAGCCAACCCGGGACTAGCGGCATCTATGAGCAGTTCTTC. Its translation: CASSQPGTSGIYEQFF.

The chain recombines TRBV30 with TRBJ2-2, with 8 bases fitting TRBD1. Per germline, CDR1 GTSNPN and CDR2 SVGIG (reference sequence). Trimming at V came to 3 bases and at J to 4 bases, leaving 1 base not matched to a gene. The CDR3 is 13 amino acids. The CDR3 bases are TGTGCCTGGAGCAGGGGGCTCACCGGGGAGCTGTTTTTT. Protein sequence: CAWSRGLTGELFF. The variable domain in full, with the rest retrieved from reference TRBV30 and TRBJ2-2, is SQTIHQWPATLVQPVGSPLSLECTVEGTSNPNLYWYRQAAGRGLQLLFYSVGIGQISSEVPQNLSASRPQDRQFILSSKKLLLSDSGFYLCAWSRGLTGELFFGEGSRLTVL.

The rearrangement uses TRBV20-1 and TRBJ2-7, with D perhaps matching TRBD1 (5 bases). This CDR3 contains 13 residues. V lost 3 bases and J lost 3, with 12 bases in between. Germline loops: CDR1 DFQATT, CDR2 SNEGSKA (reference sequence). The CDR3 loop is CSASRRQGYEQYF. The CDR3 bases are TGCAGTGCTAGTCGTAGGCAGGGCTACGAGCAGTACTTC.